A selection of T cell receptor beta chains follows, all from one sample in a study of T cells in localized non-small cell lung cancer. Here immunoSEQ multiplex PCR was the method, and the copy in TCRdb shows in-frame clones only, minus some. The sample has several thousand clones; around 87% are singletons. Sequenced here: peripheral blood, sampled before any cancer treatment. The origin of the receptors is a male donor at least 60 years old with stage III lung adenocarcinoma. The CDR3 runs from the conserved cysteine through the conserved F or W. The D gene is left open where the match is weak. The size entry is marked missing in some rows and otherwise reads once, few, many or a size class.

d_call clone_size j_call v_call cdr3_aa cdr3_nt
NA once TRBJ1-2 TRBV2 CASTPGGNYGYTF TGTGCCAGCACCCCTGGAGGGAACTATGGCTACACCTTC
TRBD1 NA TRBJ1-2 TRBV5-4 CASRGDRGSTNYGYTF TGTGCCAGCAGAGGGGACAGGGGGAGTACTAACTATGGCTACACCTTC
TRBD1 NA TRBJ1-5 TRBV5-6 CASSSWTGAGYQPQHF TGTGCCAGCAGCTCATGGACAGGGGCAGGCTATCAGCCCCAGCATTTT
NA once TRBJ2-7 TRBV7-2 CASSYVGPWEQYF TGTGCCAGCAGCTACGTCGGTCCCTGGGAGCAGTACTTC
NA NA TRBJ1-1 TRBV4-2 CASSPGTAATEAFF TGTGCCAGCAGCCCGGGGACGGCCGCCACTGAAGCTTTCTTT
NA NA TRBJ1-5 TRBV4-1 CASSQERSSGPQHF TGCGCCAGCAGCCAAGAGAGATCCTCGGGGCCCCAGCATTTT
NA NA TRBJ2-2 TRBV18 CASSKSGVDDYTGELFF TGTGCCAGCTCAAAATCAGGGGTCGACGATTACACCGGGGAGCTGTTTTTT
TRBD1 once TRBJ2-6 TRBV2 CASSGGQGRSGANVLTF TGTGCCAGCAGTGGAGGACAGGGGCGCTCTGGGGCCAACGTCCTGACTTTC
NA NA TRBJ2-1 TRBV15 CATSRLGPYNEQFF TGTGCCACCAGCAGATTGGGGCCGTACAATGAGCAGTTCTTC
TRBD2 NA TRBJ2-3 TRBV28 CASSLAGGFTDTQYF TGTGCCAGCAGTTTGGCGGGAGGGTTCACAGATACGCAGTATTTT
TRBD1 NA TRBJ2-7 TRBV27 CASRQGSEQYF TGTGCCAGCAGACAGGGGAGTGAGCAGTACTTC
NA NA TRBJ2-5 TRBV29-1 CSVDVGGETQYF TGCAGCGTTGATGTCGGCGGGGAGACCCAGTACTTC
NA NA TRBJ1-6 TRBV9 CASSATGGGARNSPLHF TGTGCCAGCAGCGCCACCGGGGGGGGCGCACGTAATTCACCCCTCCACTTT
NA NA TRBJ1-6 TRBV2 CASSLTKRDSPLHF TGTGCCAGCAGTCTCACAAAGCGAGATTCACCCCTCCACTTT
TRBD1 NA TRBJ1-1 TRBV15 CATSRRQGMRNTEAFF TGTGCCACCAGCAGAAGACAGGGGATGCGGAACACTGAAGCTTTCTTT
NA NA TRBJ2-6 TRBV7-7 CASSFDRSSGANVLTF TGTGCCAGCAGCTTCGACAGGTCGAGCGGGGCCAACGTCCTGACTTTC
NA NA TRBJ2-3 TRBV27 CASVSIGTDTQYF TGTGCCAGCGTTAGTATAGGCACAGATACGCAGTATTTT
TRBD1 NA TRBJ1-1 TRBV25-1 CASGEQGFYTEAFF TGTGCCAGCGGCGAACAGGGGTTTTATACTGAAGCTTTCTTT
NA NA TRBJ2-1 TRBV6-6 CASSQNNPEQFF TGTGCCAGCAGCCAAAATAACCCCGAGCAGTTCTTC
TRBD2 NA TRBJ2-7 TRBV28 CASSTRLAGVLEQYF TGTGCCAGCAGTACCCGACTAGCGGGAGTGCTCGAGCAGTACTTC
NA NA TRBJ2-7 TRBV7-7 CASSPGMASREQYF TGTGCCAGCAGCCCGGGGATGGCTAGTCGCGAGCAGTACTTC
NA NA TRBJ2-5 TRBV7-2 CASSLMGSGGETQYF TGTGCCAGCAGCTTAATGGGTTCAGGCGGGGAGACCCAGTACTTC
NA NA TRBJ1-1 TRBV5-6 CASSLAWTVNTEAFF TGTGCCAGCAGCTTGGCCTGGACAGTGAACACTGAAGCTTTCTTT